The 8 T cell receptor beta chains listed next were all sequenced from one sample in a study of immune evolution from preneoplasia to lung adenocarcinoma. The data were produced by immunoSEQ multiplex PCR, yet TCRdb's version contains in-frame clones alone and is incomplete. Of about 6,400 clones in the sample, 65% to 85% are singletons; the top ten hold roughly 5.7%. Material: FFPE minimally invasive lung adenocarcinoma tissue. All receptors come from a person between 45 and 75 years old with lung adenocarcinoma.

The chain uses TRBV5-4 and TRBJ1-2; tentative D call: TRBD1 (6 bases). Germline-derived CDR1 and CDR2 are SGHNT and YYREEE (reference sequence). The CDR3 is made up of 13 amino acids. The V end was cut by 1 base, the J end by 7 bases, with 11 bases between. CDR3 bases: TGTGCCAGCAGCTTGCAGGGGATGGGTGGCTACACCTTC. Translated, it gives CASSLQGMGGYTF.

Notes on this clone: The junction and the germline gene differ at one end; a read error may be behind it. The chain links TRBV9 to TRBJ2-5; 15 nucleotides align to TRBD2. Germline V lookup: CDR1 SGDLS, CDR2 YYNGEE. This CDR3 contains 17 residues. The DNA for the CDR3 is TGTGCCAGCAGCGGTGGGACTAGCGGGGGGCTTCAAGAGATCCAGTACTTC. Translated: CASSGGTSGGLQEIQYF.

The chain combines TRBV29-1 with TRBJ2-7; TRBD1 might be the D (6 bases). The V gene lost 5 bases and the J gene lost 0 bases, with 20 bases spanning the gap. Germline CDR1 reads SQVTM; CDR2 reads ANQGSEA. The CDR3 runs 16 residues. The CDR3 region is CSVLQGANPFSYEQYF. The CDR3 coding sequence is TGCAGCGTTTTACAGGGTGCTAATCCCTTCTCCTACGAGCAGTACTTC.

The rearrangement uses TRBV5-1 and TRBJ2-4, with TRBD2 identical over 14 bases. The V gene's germline CDR1 is SGHRS and CDR2 YFSETQ. This CDR3 region has 15 residues. V dropped 6 bases and J dropped 4; count of bases not matched to a gene: 3. The CDR3 coding sequence is TGCGCCAGCACGGGGACTAGCGGGGGTAAAAACATTCAGTACTTC. This encodes CASTGTSGGKNIQYF. The full variable domain, rest sourced from reference TRBV5-1 and TRBJ2-4, is KAGVTQTPRYLIKTRGQQVTLSCSPISGHRSVSWYQQTPGQGLQFLFEYFSETQRNKGNFPGRFSGRQFSNSRSEMNVSTLELGDSALYLCASTGTSGGKNIQYFGAGTRLSVL.

The chain is built from TRBV4-1 and TRBJ2-7; D gene uncertain. This CDR3 is built from 13 residues. CDR1 and CDR2 (germline): MGHRA, YSYEKL. Trimming shortened V by 0 bases and J by 2 bases, and 5 bases separated the two germline ends. The CDR3 DNA reads TGCGCCAGCAGCCAAGAATATACCTACGAGCAGTACTTC. Amino acid sequence: CASSQEYTYEQYF.

A few counts support this clone. V usage is TRBV5-1 and J usage is TRBJ1-1; D is perhaps TRBD1 (6 bases). CDR1 SGHRS and CDR2 YFSETQ come from the germline V gene. V lost 7 bases, J lost 8 bases, and 15 bases lay in between. This CDR3 spans 12 amino acids. CDR3 residues: CASGTGTTEAFF. The CDR3, as DNA: TGCGCCAGCGGAACCGGGACAACCGAAGCTTTCTTT. Full variable domain (missing parts from reference TRBV5-1 and TRBJ1-1): KAGVTQTPRYLIKTRGQQVTLSCSPISGHRSVSWYQQTPGQGLQFLFEYFSETQRNKGNFPGRFSGRQFSNSRSEMNVSTLELGDSALYLCASGTGTTEAFFGQGTRLTVV.

The chain carries TRBV5-1 and TRBJ2-1, with 7 nucleotides matching TRBD2. V was pared by 1 base and J by 5 bases, with 6 bases of the junction left unmatched. Germline CDR1 reads SGHRS; CDR2 reads YFSETQ. CDR3 size: 15 residues. The CDR3 nucleotides are TGCGCCAGCAGCTTGTTTACTAGCGCTGACAATGAGCAGTTCTTC. Its translation: CASSLFTSADNEQFF.

This clone was seen once. The chain joins TRBV4-3 to TRBJ1-2; a weak D match, TRBD1 (5 bases). Germline assignment: CDR1 LGHNA and CDR2 YSLEER. CDR3 length equals 16 residues. Between the trimmed V and J ends, which lost 3 bases and 4 bases, there was a span of 18 bases. The CDR3 loop reads CASSHWGSSPGYGYTF. The CDR3 region has the DNA TGCGCCAGCAGCCATTGGGGCTCTTCCCCGGGCTATGGCTACACCTTC.